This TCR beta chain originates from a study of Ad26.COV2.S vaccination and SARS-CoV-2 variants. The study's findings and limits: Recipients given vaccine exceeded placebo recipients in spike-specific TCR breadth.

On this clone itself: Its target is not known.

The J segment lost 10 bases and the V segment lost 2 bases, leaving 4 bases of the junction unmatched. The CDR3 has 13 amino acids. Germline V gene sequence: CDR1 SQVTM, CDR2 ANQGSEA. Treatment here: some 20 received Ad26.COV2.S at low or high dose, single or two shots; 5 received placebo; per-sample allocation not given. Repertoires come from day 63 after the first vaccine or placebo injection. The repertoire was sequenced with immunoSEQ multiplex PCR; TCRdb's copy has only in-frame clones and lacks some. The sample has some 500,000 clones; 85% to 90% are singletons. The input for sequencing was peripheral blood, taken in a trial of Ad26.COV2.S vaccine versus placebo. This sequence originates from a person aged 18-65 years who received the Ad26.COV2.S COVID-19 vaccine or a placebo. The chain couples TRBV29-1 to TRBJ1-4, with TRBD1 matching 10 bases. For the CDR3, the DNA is TGCAGCGTTGAAAGGGACAGGGGTGGAAAACTGTTTTTT. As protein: CSVERDRGGKLFF.